This entry lists 2 T cell receptor beta chains sequenced from one sample in a study of cytotoxic CD8 clonotypes in ibrutinib-treated CLL. The repertoire was sequenced with immunoSEQ multiplex PCR; TCRdb's copy has only in-frame clones and lacks some. The data contain some 300,000 clones, approximately 80% of them singletons. The sample consisted of PBMCs, taken before ibrutinib treatment. Every receptor here comes from a human donor with chronic lymphocytic leukemia.

The V gene is TRBV4-1, the J gene TRBJ2-5, with D unresolved. This CDR3 is 13 amino acids long. Germline values: CDR1 MGHRA, CDR2 YSYEKL. Trimming removed 4 bases from V and 1 base from J, with 7 bases in between. CDR3 sequence: CASSPLGQETQYF. In DNA form, the CDR3 reads TGCGCCAGCAGCCCCCTGGGCCAAGAGACCCAGTACTTC.

This rearrangement joins TRBV27 to TRBJ2-3; 11 bases are a match to TRBD2. Germline trimming cut 2 bases from V and 4 bases from J; bases unmatched to any gene: 2. The germline CDR1 and CDR2 sequences are MNHEY and SMNVEV (reference sequence). The CDR3 is 15 amino acids. CDR3 nucleotide sequence: TGTGCCAGCAGTTTACTAGCGGGAGGTCCAGATACGCAGTATTTT. Translated, it gives CASSLLAGGPDTQYF.